This T cell receptor (beta chain) was recorded in a study of blood T cell repertoires in COVID-19. Study summary: COVID-19 samples collected from the United States, Italy and Spain covered acute and convalescent phases.

Per the original methods: Counts of nucleated cells, estimated from reference gene primer amplification, were obtained. The repertoire was sequenced with immunoSEQ multiplex PCR; TCRdb's copy has only in-frame clones and lacks some. Clonal size and the V and J genes are those of that table, whereas D and trimming came from the DNA. There are 70,000 to 80,000 clones in the sample; more than 75% occur only once, and roughly 13% lies in the top ten. Trimming removed 4 bases at V and 3 bases at J, with 20 bases between. This CDR3 spans 16 amino acids. Germline lookup yields CDR1 SGHRS and CDR2 YFSETQ. This clone has just a few counts.

The clonotype originates from a woman aged 55-69 years with acute or convalescent COVID-19. The chain recombines TRBV5-1 with TRBJ2-7; D is perhaps TRBD1 (7 bases). Sequencing was carried out using peripheral blood. CDR3 amino acids: CASSLGLTGTVYEQYF. Here the CDR3 DNA reads TGCGCCAGCAGCCTCGGACTAACCGGGACAGTCTACGAGCAGTACTTC. Filled out from reference TRBV5-1 and TRBJ2-7, the complete variable domain reads KAGVTQTPRYLIKTRGQQVTLSCSPISGHRSVSWYQQTPGQGLQFLFEYFSETQRNKGNFPGRFSGRQFSNSRSEMNVSTLELGDSALYLCASSLGLTGTVYEQYFGPGTRLTVT.